This T cell receptor beta chain was observed in a study of cytomegalovirus exposure and HLA in healthy donors. Germline-derived CDR1 and CDR2 are SNHLY and FYNNEI. This CDR3 has 14 residues. V lost 4 bases to trimming and J lost 6 bases; unmatched junction nucleotides: 8. Primers included in the PCR were 60 Vbeta and 13 Jbeta primers. Only in-frame clones appear in the TCRdb table, and some are missing; sequencing was by immunoSEQ multiplex PCR. The sample consists of fewer than 150,000 clones, 80% of them appearing once. The sequence came from a man aged 25 to 40 in good health and CMV-seronegative. Sequencing was done on a sample of PBMCs. The chain uses TRBV2 and TRBJ1-1; TRBD1 matches at 7 bases. The CDR3 protein is CASSANLGGSEAFF. In nucleotides, the CDR3 is TGTGCCAGCAGTGCTAATTTAGGGGGCTCTGAAGCTTTCTTT.